In its sample, the clone carrying this TCR beta chain was seen many times. TCRdb passed the 5' RACE reads through MiXCR, listing each CDR3 protein once. The data show over 55,000 distinct CDR3 sequences, with over 7.5% seen just once and about 1.1% held by the top ten. The sample originates from a study of T-cell memory formation after mild COVID-19. The V gene lost 4 bases and the J gene lost 8 bases, with 16 bases spanning the gap. The CDR3 is made up of 14 amino acids. The germline V gene has CDR1 SGHTA and CDR2 FQGNSA. The source is a man aged 18-30 years who had mild COVID-19 (a few samples of this study predate the infection). Cell type and time point are not known. The chain couples TRBV7-2 to TRBJ2-3; a possible D gene is TRBD2 (7 bases). Sequencing was performed on PBMCs or a T cell subset sorted from them (not recorded which). The CDR3, as DNA: TGTGCCAGCAGCTCCGCCGGGGGGCTTGCTACGCAGTATTTT. Protein product: CASSSAGGLATQYF.